The following is a TCR beta chain sequence with its context. Its antigen remains unknown. This record belongs to a study of Ad26.COV2.S vaccination and SARS-CoV-2 variants. Study overall: It was the COV1001 Ad26.COV2.S trial arm that included the donor. Ad26.COV2.S shots went into the muscle once or twice, 56 days apart. General study points: Vaccinees reportedly had broad spike-specific CD8+ and CD4+ T cell responses. Analyses of TCR breadth and depth may have underestimated total T cell responses.

Stated treatment: approximately 18 received Ad26.COV2.S at low or high dose, single or two shots; roughly five received placebo; per-sample allocation not given. Samples analyzed were those drawn on day 63 after the first vaccine or placebo injection. TCRdb keeps only in-frame clones here, not all; method: immunoSEQ multiplex PCR. The sample has 300,000 to 400,000 clones; roughly 89% are singletons. The V segment lost 5 bases and the J segment 2 bases; nucleotides outside the gene matches: 5. This CDR3 comprises 15 residues. Germline assignment: CDR1 KGHSH and CDR2 LQKENI. The clonotype comes from a person between 18 and 65 years old who received the Ad26.COV2.S COVID-19 vaccine or a placebo. The chain has TRBV18 and TRBJ2-7; TRBD1 matches at 11 bases. Material: peripheral blood, obtained in a trial of Ad26.COV2.S vaccine versus placebo. In nucleotides, the CDR3 is TGTGCCAGCTCAACAACGGGACAGGGGGCCTACGAGCAGTACTTC. Its protein product is CASSTTGQGAYEQYF.